A single sample is the source of the 24 T cell receptor beta chains below, sequenced in a study of T cell changes during pregnancy in multiple sclerosis. Using immunoSEQ multiplex PCR, the repertoire was profiled, and TCRdb retains in-frame clones only, with some absent. The sample holds tens of thousands of clones; approximately 89% are singletons and the top ten take over 1.3%. The sample was peripheral blood, taken in the second trimester of pregnancy. The receptors originated from a female donor with multiple sclerosis, enrolled in a pregnancy study.

The rearrangement joins TRBV6-5 to TRBJ1-2; a possible D gene is TRBD1 (6 bases). Germline CDR1 MNHEY, CDR2 SVGAGI. V lost 5 bases and J lost 6, with 16 bases in between. The CDR3 contains 14 residues. The CDR3 nucleotides read TGTGCCAGCAGTGCGACAGGCCCTGGGGATGGCTACACCTTC. The encoded protein is CASSATGPGDGYTF.

The genes are TRBV27 and TRBJ1-1; 8 positions match TRBD1. With V trimmed by 2 bases and J by 3 bases, 5 bases remained unmatched. The CDR3 covers 15 residues. Germline lookup yields CDR1 MNHEY and CDR2 SMNVEV (reference sequence). For the CDR3, the DNA is TGTGCCAGCAGTTTAGGGGGACAGGCGGACACTGAAGCTTTCTTT. This encodes CASSLGGQADTEAFF.

The V gene is TRBV30, the J gene TRBJ2-7; TRBD2 might be the D (5 bases). Germline CDR1 is GTSNPN and CDR2 is SVGIG (reference sequence). The CDR3 length is 14 residues. V lost 7 bases, J lost 0 bases, and 16 bases lay in between. DNA for the CDR3: TGTGCCTCCCGCCTTCCGGGGAGCTCCTACGAGCAGTACTTC. It specifies CASRLPGSSYEQYF.

V and J are TRBV14 and TRBJ1-1; TRBD1 matches 9 bases. Per the germline V gene, CDR1 is SGHDN and CDR2 is FVKESK. The CDR3 totals 18 residues. The ends lost 2 bases at V and 3 bases at J; junction bases unmatched: 13. The CDR3 loop is CASSQHRDRALGDTEAFF. The DNA of the CDR3 is TGTGCCAGCAGCCAACACCGGGACAGGGCGCTTGGGGACACTGAAGCTTTCTTT.

This chain connects TRBV4-2 to TRBJ1-4; 7 bases map to TRBD1. Germline V gene lookup returns CDR1 LGHNA and CDR2 YNFKEQ. V was pared by 1 base and J by 8 bases, with 10 bases of the junction left unmatched. This CDR3 comprises 16 residues. As DNA, the CDR3 is TGTGCCAGCAGCCAAGGGTTGGATCAGACAGGGGAAAAACTGTTTTTT. Protein sequence: CASSQGLDQTGEKLFF.

J is TRBJ1-3 and V is TRBV30; D remains unclear. V lost 6 bases and J lost 0, with 18 bases in between. CDR1 is GTSNPN, CDR2 SVGIG, per germline (reference sequence). The CDR3 runs 16 residues. The CDR3 spells CACSRARSRSGNTIYF. CDR3 nucleotide sequence: TGTGCCTGTAGTCGAGCCCGTTCCCGCTCTGGAAACACCATATATTTT.

The chain is built from TRBV18 and TRBJ2-1, with unresolved D. Trimming stripped 6 bases from V and 5 bases from J, with 8 bases between. Germline V gives CDR1 KGHSH, CDR2 LQKENI. The CDR3 contains 12 residues. CDR3: CASSSRNNEQFF. The CDR3 DNA reads TGTGCCAGCTCCTCGCGGAACAATGAGCAGTTCTTC.

V gene TRBV11-2 combines with J gene TRBJ1-1, with unresolved D. Germline CDR1 SGHAT, CDR2 FQNNGV. Trimming cost V 1 base and J 3 bases, with 12 bases left between them. This CDR3 is built from 15 residues. In DNA, the CDR3 is TGTGCCAGCAGCTTAGGGACTGGGATGGACACTGAAGCTTTCTTT. Translation: CASSLGTGMDTEAFF.

This clone has only one observation. CDR3 amino acids: CASSTREILDTQYF. In DNA form, the CDR3 reads TGTGCCAGTAGTACGCGGGAGATTTTAGATACGCAGTATTTT. V usage is TRBV19 and J usage is TRBJ2-3; TRBD2 matches 7 bases. Per germline, CDR1 LNHDA and CDR2 SQIVND (reference sequence). Germline trimming cut 4 bases from V and 5 bases from J; bases unmatched to any gene: 6. This CDR3 is 14 amino acids long. The variable domain in full, with the rest retrieved from reference TRBV19 and TRBJ2-3, is DGGITQSPKYLFRKEGQNVTLSCEQNLNHDAMYWYRQDPGQGLRLIYYSQIVNDFQKGDIAEGYSVSREKKESFPLTVTSAQKNPTAFYLCASSTREILDTQYFGPGTRLTVL.

V usage is TRBV6-4 and J usage is TRBJ2-1; 9 nucleotides line up with TRBD2. V shed 6 bases and J 0 bases; nucleotides not matched to a gene: 6. This CDR3 spans 16 amino acids. Germline CDR1 reads MRHNA; CDR2 reads SNTAGT. CDR3 loop: CASSPLAGSSYNEQFF. CDR3 in DNA: TGTGCCAGCAGCCCCCTAGCGGGGAGCTCCTACAATGAGCAGTTCTTC.

V usage is TRBV5-1 and J usage is TRBJ1-4, with 8 bases fitting TRBD1. Germline V gives CDR1 SGHRS, CDR2 YFSETQ. Losses at the gene ends were 3 bases for V and 8 bases for J; bases not matched to a gene: 12. The CDR3 is 16 residues long. The CDR3 nucleotides are TGCGCCAGCAGCTCCGTTCCCGGGACAGGAGGAGAAAAACTGTTTTTT. Translated: CASSSVPGTGGEKLFF.

This clone was detected only once. The rearrangement joins TRBV16 to TRBJ1-1; D uncertain. The germline V and J ends were trimmed by 1 base and 1 base, with 7 bases remaining between them. This CDR3 spans 14 amino acids. The germline CDR1 and CDR2 sequences are KGHSY and FQNENV. The CDR3 here is CASSQLAPNTEAFF. The CDR3 DNA sequence: TGTGCCAGCAGCCAATTAGCGCCGAACACTGAAGCTTTCTTT.

The genes are TRBV19 and TRBJ2-2, with TRBD2 as a possible D gene (5 bases). The CDR3 spans 15 residues. The germline V and J ends were trimmed by 1 base and 6 bases, with 12 bases remaining between them. Looked up from germline, CDR1 is LNHDA and CDR2 is SQIVND (reference sequence). CDR3 in amino acids: CASSIATSPAGELFF. The CDR3 nucleotides read TGTGCCAGTAGTATAGCCACTAGTCCCGCCGGGGAGCTGTTTTTT.

The chain links TRBV5-1 to TRBJ2-1; D is perhaps TRBD2 (5 bases). The CDR3 length is 16 residues. Per germline, CDR1 SGHRS and CDR2 YFSETQ. V lost 4 bases and J lost 3, with 17 bases in between. Written as DNA, the CDR3 is TGCGCCAGCAGCCCGACCCTAGCCCGGGACTACAATGAGCAGTTCTTC. This codes for CASSPTLARDYNEQFF.

This chain uses TRBV29-1 with TRBJ2-7, with D tentatively TRBD1 (6 bases). CDR3 length: 16 amino acids. Germline CDR1 reads SQVTM; CDR2 reads ANQGSEA. V was trimmed by 0 bases and J by 2 bases, leaving 17 bases between them. CDR3 protein: CSVEDPGQGKAYEQYF. The CDR3 bases are TGCAGCGTTGAAGACCCGGGGCAGGGGAAAGCCTACGAGCAGTACTTC.

In regard to this clone: At one of its ends the junction is not consistent with the germline gene, which may arise from a read error. The V and J genes are TRBV2 and TRBJ2-7; possibly TRBD2 for D (5 bases). CDR1 is SNHLY, CDR2 FYNNEI, per germline. The length of the CDR3 is 15 residues. CDR3 DNA sequence: TGTGCCAGCAGTCACCGAGGGTATCCCCCCTATGAGCAGTACTTC. It is translated as CASSHRGYPPYEQYF. Drawing the rest from reference TRBV2 and TRBJ2-7, the complete variable domain is EPEVTQTPSHQVTQMGQEVILRCVPISNHLYFYWYRQILGQKVEFLVSFYNNEISEKSEIFDDQFSVERPDGSNFTLKIRSTKLEDSAMYFCASSHRGYPPYEQYFGPGTRLTVT.

This clone was detected only once. The V gene is TRBV19, the J gene TRBJ1-2; 9 bases agree with TRBD1. The CDR3 runs to 13 residues. Germline assignment: CDR1 LNHDA and CDR2 SQIVND (reference sequence). V was clipped by 7 bases and J by 6 bases; unmatched bases: 6. This chain's CDR3 is CASTNRGRDGYTF. CDR3 bases: TGTGCCAGTACGAACAGGGGGCGGGATGGCTACACCTTC. Looking up the rest from reference TRBV19 and TRBJ1-2 gives the full variable domain: DGGITQSPKYLFRKEGQNVTLSCEQNLNHDAMYWYRQDPGQGLRLIYYSQIVNDFQKGDIAEGYSVSREKKESFPLTVTSAQKNPTAFYLCASTNRGRDGYTFGSGTRLTVV.

V gene TRBV19 combines with J gene TRBJ1-5; maybe TRBD1 (5 bases). The CDR3 runs 16 residues. The V end was cut by 3 bases, the J end by 0 bases, with 12 bases between. CDR1 is LNHDA, CDR2 SQIVND, per germline (reference sequence). CDR3 DNA sequence: TGTGCCAGTAGTATCCCGGGGGATTATAGCAATCAGCCCCAGCATTTT. Amino acid sequence: CASSIPGDYSNQPQHF.

The chain combines TRBV19 with TRBJ2-1; TRBD2 aligns across 7 bases. Germline-derived CDR1 and CDR2 are LNHDA and SQIVND (reference sequence). Trimming cost V 8 bases and J 9 bases; bases outside gene matches: 7. This CDR3 comprises 12 residues. The CDR3 reads CASRTRTREQFF. CDR3 DNA: TGTGCCAGTCGGACTAGGACGCGTGAGCAGTTCTTC. Full variable domain (rest looked up from reference TRBV19 and TRBJ2-1): DGGITQSPKYLFRKEGQNVTLSCEQNLNHDAMYWYRQDPGQGLRLIYYSQIVNDFQKGDIAEGYSVSREKKESFPLTVTSAQKNPTAFYLCASRTRTREQFFGPGTRLTVL.

The chain is built from TRBV4-1 and TRBJ1-1; 8 bases align to TRBD1. The V and J ends lost 4 bases and 3 bases, in that order; junction bases with no gene match: 7. The CDR3 has 15 residues. CDR1 is MGHRA and CDR2 is YSYEKL in the germline V gene. The CDR3 sequence is CASSPAGGADTEAFF. In DNA form, the CDR3 reads TGCGCCAGCAGCCCAGCAGGGGGCGCGGACACTGAAGCTTTCTTT.

V is TRBV30 and J is TRBJ2-1; the D is unclear. This CDR3 contains 16 residues. Germline CDR1 GTSNPN, CDR2 SVGIG (reference sequence). V dropped 2 bases and J dropped 5 bases, with 19 bases sitting between them. The DNA for the CDR3 is TGTGCCTGGAGTACCCCTTATAGAGCCGTAAACAATGAGCAGTTCTTC. It encodes CAWSTPYRAVNNEQFF. The variable domain in full, completed from reference TRBV30 and TRBJ2-1, reads SQTIHQWPATLVQPVGSPLSLECTVEGTSNPNLYWYRQAAGRGLQLLFYSVGIGQISSEVPQNLSASRPQDRQFILSSKKLLLSDSGFYLCAWSTPYRAVNNEQFFGPGTRLTVL.

This chain connects TRBV7-2 to TRBJ1-3; D is undetermined. The germline V gene encodes CDR1 SGHTA and CDR2 FQGNSA. The CDR3 extends over 14 amino acids. The V end lost 2 bases, the J end lost 0 bases, and 5 bases lay between the germline ends. The CDR3 spells CASSLMSSGNTIYF. Written as DNA, the CDR3 is TGTGCCAGCAGCTTAATGAGCTCTGGAAACACCATATATTTT.

The V gene is TRBV2, the J gene TRBJ1-2; 7 bases map to TRBD1. Germline V gene lookup returns CDR1 SNHLY and CDR2 FYNNEI. This CDR3 spans 13 amino acids. Trimming at V came to 8 bases and at J to 8 bases, leaving 11 bases not matched to a gene. The chain's CDR3 is CASQTGEMRGYTF. The DNA of the CDR3 is TGTGCCAGCCAAACAGGGGAGATGCGAGGCTACACCTTC.

The chain links TRBV7-2 to TRBJ2-1; D gene unclear. V shed 6 bases and J shed 9 bases, with 15 bases lying between them. There are 13 residues in the CDR3. In germline, CDR1 is SGHTA, CDR2 FQGNSA. The CDR3 DNA follows: TGTGCCAGCAGTTCTGGGTCGACTTTTGAGCAGTTCTTC. Translated, it gives CASSSGSTFEQFF.